This T cell receptor (beta chain) was sequenced in a study of T cells after yellow fever vaccination. At the level of the study: Fractions low in cell number were prepared with SMART-Seq v4 Ultra Low Input.

This clonotype occurred a few times. The antigen is undetermined. The CDR3 has 14 amino acids. Germline CDR1 reads MDHEN; CDR2 reads SYDVKM. Trimming pared 1 base from V and 8 bases from J, leaving 12 bases between. Notes on the study in general: Post-booster reappearance was seen for most primary-vaccination clones (around 97% CD4, 75% to 90% CD8).

The 5'RACE template-switching step produced TCR cDNA and added a universal primer site and UMIs. A single record per CDR3 protein comes from TCRdb applying MiXCR to the 5' RACE reads. The table lists 250,000 to 300,000 distinct CDR3 sequences, 13% of them singletons, with roughly 0.5% in the top ten. Specimen: CD4+ T cells sorted from PBMCs, collected 45 days after the yellow fever booster vaccination. This receptor was identified in a man aged 25 to 45 who received the YFV17D yellow fever vaccine. The chain has TRBV28 and TRBJ2-1; maybe TRBD2 (6 bases). The CDR3 nucleotides are TGTGCCAGCAGTTTATCCGGGAGAAGAGATGAGCAGTTCTTC. Amino acid sequence: CASSLSGRRDEQFF. The complete variable domain, with remaining parts taken from reference TRBV28 and TRBJ2-1, reads DVKVTQSSRYLVKRTGEKVFLECVQDMDHENMFWYRQDPGLGLRLIYFSYDVKMKEKGDIPEGYSVSREKKERFSLILESASTNQTSMYLCASSLSGRRDEQFFGPGTRLTVL.